This TCR beta chain was profiled in a study of spatial heterogeneity in lung cancer (dated by TCRdb to between 2017 and 2020). Background on the whole study: Beta-chain transcripts were consistently detected in greater numbers than alpha-chain transcripts, which likely reflected higher beta-chain transcript abundance. A strong correlation was found between TCR transcript counts in tumor regions and a T cell transcriptional module score from matched bulk RNA-seq. In the raw uncorrected reads, each unique combination of TCR and UMI appeared more than ten times on average. Nonsynonymous mutation counts, determined by whole-exome sequencing of tumor tissue, were related to TCR repertoire features. In non-small cell lung cancer, the study quantitatively compared TCR alpha and beta repertoires across several tumor regions, matched nontumor lung, and blood. At surgery, both alpha and beta chains were TCR-sequenced in over 200 tumor regions, fewer than 65 matched nontumor lung samples and just over 55 PBMC samples. The paper as a whole reports these results and caveats: TCR-seq was estimated to cover only 6% to 7% of tumor T cells for alpha chains and approximately 13% for beta chains. Additional single-cell paired TCR alpha and beta sequencing was considered necessary to confirm, at a functional level, the hypothesis that regional TCRs recognize regional mutations. The count of ubiquitous expanded TCRs correlated with the count of ubiquitous nonsynonymous mutations, and the count of regional expanded TCRs correlated with the count of regional nonsynonymous mutations. The tumor nonsynonymous mutation count correlated with the number of expanded alpha and beta TCRs within the tumor.

From the cysteine up to the phenylalanine, the CDR3 has a length of 14 residues. Only CDR3 DNA remains: 42 bases, in frame from the first base. CDR1 and CDR2, looked up from the germline V gene (reference sequence), are DFQATT and SNEGSKA. V gives up 7 bases and J gives up 4 bases, and the segment between their germline ends measures 18 bases. In the paper's terms, the time point label means: sample taken at primary tumor resection. Donors were some 70 patients with early-stage, untreated non-small cell lung cancer from the lung TRACERx cohort. TCR sequencing used whole RNA extracted from tumor and nontumor lung tissue, or from cryopreserved PBMC samples, without cell sorting. Patients were selected for TCR sequencing only if sufficient RNA was available from at least two tumor regions. Tumor and adjacent nontumor lung specimens were reviewed by a lung pathologist before selection. Libraries were built with 5' RACE. The instrument was a NextSeq 500. The TCR library protocol attached a unique molecular identifier to each TCR cDNA molecule to allow correction of PCR and sequencing errors. In the authors' own workflow: Decombinator tools were used for TCR identification, UMI-based error correction and CDR3 extraction. TCRs above a frequency of 2 per 1,000, corresponding to the top 1% of the tumor frequency distribution, were defined as expanded. Expanded tumor TCRs statistically deemed absent (corrected P<0.05) from at least one tumor region were classed as regional, and all other expanded tumor TCRs were classed as ubiquitous. Each repertoire was subsampled 100 times to 5,000 TCRs, after which Renyi diversity was computed with the R vegan package. To build CDR3 similarity networks, amino acid triplet string-kernel similarity was used, and CDR3s were connected when their pairwise similarity was above 0.82. TCRdb took the public reads, trimmed them with fastp at Q25, ran MiXCR for clone calling and kept in-frame beta chains. Rows merge per CDR3 protein into single entries with the most common DNA and genes. The V and J calls come from TCRdb's annotation, not from the publication. The sample data list some 23,000 distinct CDR3 sequences, and roughly 8.6% of these were observed just once. The ten largest clones take up roughly 8.2% of the sample.

This clonotype was seen at least ten times. The clone's antigen remains unknown. No base qualities exist here, and no much larger clone lies one base off it. This chain joins TRBV20-1 to TRBJ2-3; the D match is possibly TRBD1 or TRBD2, with 5 bases aligned in each. The material sequenced was lung tumor tissue, taken at surgery. The TCR comes from a male donor with early-stage non-small cell lung cancer. The nucleotide sequence reads TGCAGTGTCACTCAGGGAGTATTAGCAGATACGCAGTATTTT. This codes for CSVTQGVLADTQYF.